This entry describes one TCR beta chain. Only in-frame clones appear in the TCRdb table, and some are missing; sequencing was by immunoSEQ multiplex PCR. This sample has tens of thousands of clones, with approximately 86% found just once. This record comes from a study of lymphopenia after photon versus proton radiotherapy. The CDR3 has 15 residues. V was shortened by 5 bases and J by 6 bases, with 16 bases between the two germline ends. Per germline, CDR1 MNHEY and CDR2 SVGAGI. The chain links TRBV6-5 to TRBJ2-2, with D perhaps TRBD1 (6 bases). This TCR came from a man older than 75 with esophageal cancer. The sample was peripheral blood, taken from a patient treated with proton-based radiotherapy. The CDR3 reads CASSTTGFWAGELFF. As DNA, the CDR3 is TGTGCCAGCAGTACAACAGGGTTTTGGGCCGGGGAGCTGTTTTTT.